What follows are 9 T cell receptor beta chains derived from one specimen sequenced in a study of blood T cell repertoires in COVID-19. Measured with immunoSEQ multiplex PCR; TCRdb has only the in-frame clones, and not every one. This sample has about 49,000 clones, with around 87% found just once. The sample consisted of peripheral blood. Receptor source: a woman older than 75 with COVID-19, enrolled during active disease.

V gene TRBV24-1 combines with J gene TRBJ2-5; the D gene is possibly TRBD1 (5 bases). Per germline, CDR1 KGHDR and CDR2 SFDVKD. V shed 3 bases and J shed 1 base, with 11 bases lying between them. This CDR3 region has 15 residues. The CDR3: CATSDNRQIQETQYF. CDR3 in DNA: TGTGCCACCAGTGATAACCGACAGATCCAAGAGACCCAGTACTTC.

This chain uses TRBV5-8 with TRBJ1-4, with D possibly being TRBD1 (6 bases). The CDR3 contains 19 residues. CDR1 SGHTS and CDR2 YDEGEE come from the germline V gene. The ends were cut back, 6 bases at V and 0 bases at J, with 24 bases in the middle. Written as DNA, the CDR3 is TGTGCCAGCAACACGGGGTGGTCGGCAGGGGTCGCAACTAATGAAAAACTGTTTTTT. As protein: CASNTGWSAGVATNEKLFF.

The chain is built from TRBV3-1 (or the pseudogene TRBV3-2) and TRBJ1-1; D might be TRBD1 (5 bases). The germline CDR1 and CDR2 sequences are LGHDT and YNNKEL (reference sequence). Trimming cost V 1 base and J 0 bases, with 12 bases left between them. This CDR3 comprises 16 residues. Here the CDR3 reads CASSQAASGVNTEAFF. CDR3 coding DNA: TGTGCCAGCAGCCAAGCGGCTTCGGGGGTGAACACTGAAGCTTTCTTT.

The chain combines TRBV6-5 with TRBJ2-7, with a possible D match to TRBD2 (6 bases). The CDR3 consists of 13 residues. The V and J ends lost 10 bases and 0 bases respectively, with 13 bases between them. Germline CDR1 MNHEY, CDR2 SVGAGI. CDR3 protein: CAISGPSSYEQYF. CDR3 in DNA: TGTGCCATAAGCGGGCCTAGCTCCTACGAGCAGTACTTC.

This clone was observed a handful of times. V gene TRBV2 combines with J gene TRBJ1-1; tentative D call: TRBD1 (5 bases). The CDR3 runs to 15 residues. V dropped 7 bases and J dropped 1 base, with 16 bases sitting between them. Germline CDR1 reads SNHLY; CDR2 reads FYNNEI. For the CDR3, the DNA is TGTGCCAGCACCCCGGGGGACCTACCGAACACTGAAGCTTTCTTT. The encoded protein is CASTPGDLPNTEAFF.

This clone appeared once. The chain links TRBV28 to TRBJ1-3; 7 positions agree with TRBD1. Germline loops: CDR1 MDHEN, CDR2 SYDVKM. J lost 3 bases, V lost 4 bases, and 3 bases had no gene match. The CDR3 sequence is 14 residues long. For the CDR3, the DNA is TGTGCCAGCAGTTGGCCAGGGGGTGGAAACACCATATATTTT. Translation gives CASSWPGGGNTIYF.

This clone was found a few times. The V call is TRBV20-1, the J call TRBJ2-7; 7 bases are shared with TRBD2. V lost 3 bases, J lost 2 bases, and 7 bases stayed unmatched. The CDR3 runs 14 residues. Germline V gene lookup returns CDR1 DFQATT and CDR2 SNEGSKA (reference sequence). The CDR3 loop is CSASRLAVTYEQYF. CDR3 nucleotide sequence: TGCAGTGCTAGTCGGCTAGCGGTCACCTACGAGCAGTACTTC.

This clone occurred a few times. This sample also contains other DNA sequences that code for the same CDR3. The J gene is TRBJ2-2, the V gene TRBV10-1; the match to TRBD1 covers 8 bases. This CDR3 is built from 15 residues. CDR1 WNHNN and CDR2 SYGVQD come from the germline V gene (reference sequence). V shed 2 bases, J shed 6 bases, and the junction held 5 bases outside the gene matches. CDR3 sequence reads: CASSEKAGGAGELFF. CDR3 DNA sequence: TGCGCCAGCAGTGAGAAGGCAGGGGGCGCCGGGGAGCTGTTTTTT.

The chain has TRBV18 and TRBJ1-1; D is possibly TRBD1 (6 bases). The CDR3 runs to 14 residues. The germline V gene encodes CDR1 KGHSH and CDR2 LQKENI. Deletions cut 6 bases from V and 1 base from J, with 12 bases between. This CDR3 reads CASSPRGQNTEAFF. CDR3 in DNA: TGTGCCAGCTCCCCTCGGGGACAGAACACTGAAGCTTTCTTT. Combining the CDR3 with reference TRBV18 and TRBJ1-1 gives the whole variable domain NAGVMQNPRHLVRRRGQEARLRCSPMKGHSHVYWYRQLPEEGLKFMVYLQKENIIDESGMPKERFSAEFPKEGPSILRIQQVVRGDSAAYFCASSPRGQNTEAFFGQGTRLTVV.